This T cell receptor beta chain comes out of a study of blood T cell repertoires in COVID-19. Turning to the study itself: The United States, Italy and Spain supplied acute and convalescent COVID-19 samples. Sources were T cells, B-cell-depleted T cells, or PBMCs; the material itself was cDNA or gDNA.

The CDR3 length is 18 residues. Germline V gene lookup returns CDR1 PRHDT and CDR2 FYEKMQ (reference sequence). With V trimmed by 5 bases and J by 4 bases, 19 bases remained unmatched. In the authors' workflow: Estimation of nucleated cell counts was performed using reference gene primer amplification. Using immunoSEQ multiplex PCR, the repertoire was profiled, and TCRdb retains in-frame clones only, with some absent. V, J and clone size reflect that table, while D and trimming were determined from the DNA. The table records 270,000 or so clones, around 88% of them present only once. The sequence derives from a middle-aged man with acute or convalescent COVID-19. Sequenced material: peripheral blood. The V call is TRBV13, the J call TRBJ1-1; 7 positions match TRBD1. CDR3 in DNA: TGTGCCAGCAGCGCTCAGACAGGGACCTTCCCAGAGGGCACTGAAGCTTTCTTT. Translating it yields CASSAQTGTFPEGTEAFF. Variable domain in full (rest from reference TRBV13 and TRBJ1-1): AAGVIQSPRHLIKEKRETATLKCYPIPRHDTVYWYQQGPGQDPQFLISFYEKMQSDKGSIPDRFSAQQFSDYHSELNMSSLELGDSALYFCASSAQTGTFPEGTEAFFGQGTRLTVV.